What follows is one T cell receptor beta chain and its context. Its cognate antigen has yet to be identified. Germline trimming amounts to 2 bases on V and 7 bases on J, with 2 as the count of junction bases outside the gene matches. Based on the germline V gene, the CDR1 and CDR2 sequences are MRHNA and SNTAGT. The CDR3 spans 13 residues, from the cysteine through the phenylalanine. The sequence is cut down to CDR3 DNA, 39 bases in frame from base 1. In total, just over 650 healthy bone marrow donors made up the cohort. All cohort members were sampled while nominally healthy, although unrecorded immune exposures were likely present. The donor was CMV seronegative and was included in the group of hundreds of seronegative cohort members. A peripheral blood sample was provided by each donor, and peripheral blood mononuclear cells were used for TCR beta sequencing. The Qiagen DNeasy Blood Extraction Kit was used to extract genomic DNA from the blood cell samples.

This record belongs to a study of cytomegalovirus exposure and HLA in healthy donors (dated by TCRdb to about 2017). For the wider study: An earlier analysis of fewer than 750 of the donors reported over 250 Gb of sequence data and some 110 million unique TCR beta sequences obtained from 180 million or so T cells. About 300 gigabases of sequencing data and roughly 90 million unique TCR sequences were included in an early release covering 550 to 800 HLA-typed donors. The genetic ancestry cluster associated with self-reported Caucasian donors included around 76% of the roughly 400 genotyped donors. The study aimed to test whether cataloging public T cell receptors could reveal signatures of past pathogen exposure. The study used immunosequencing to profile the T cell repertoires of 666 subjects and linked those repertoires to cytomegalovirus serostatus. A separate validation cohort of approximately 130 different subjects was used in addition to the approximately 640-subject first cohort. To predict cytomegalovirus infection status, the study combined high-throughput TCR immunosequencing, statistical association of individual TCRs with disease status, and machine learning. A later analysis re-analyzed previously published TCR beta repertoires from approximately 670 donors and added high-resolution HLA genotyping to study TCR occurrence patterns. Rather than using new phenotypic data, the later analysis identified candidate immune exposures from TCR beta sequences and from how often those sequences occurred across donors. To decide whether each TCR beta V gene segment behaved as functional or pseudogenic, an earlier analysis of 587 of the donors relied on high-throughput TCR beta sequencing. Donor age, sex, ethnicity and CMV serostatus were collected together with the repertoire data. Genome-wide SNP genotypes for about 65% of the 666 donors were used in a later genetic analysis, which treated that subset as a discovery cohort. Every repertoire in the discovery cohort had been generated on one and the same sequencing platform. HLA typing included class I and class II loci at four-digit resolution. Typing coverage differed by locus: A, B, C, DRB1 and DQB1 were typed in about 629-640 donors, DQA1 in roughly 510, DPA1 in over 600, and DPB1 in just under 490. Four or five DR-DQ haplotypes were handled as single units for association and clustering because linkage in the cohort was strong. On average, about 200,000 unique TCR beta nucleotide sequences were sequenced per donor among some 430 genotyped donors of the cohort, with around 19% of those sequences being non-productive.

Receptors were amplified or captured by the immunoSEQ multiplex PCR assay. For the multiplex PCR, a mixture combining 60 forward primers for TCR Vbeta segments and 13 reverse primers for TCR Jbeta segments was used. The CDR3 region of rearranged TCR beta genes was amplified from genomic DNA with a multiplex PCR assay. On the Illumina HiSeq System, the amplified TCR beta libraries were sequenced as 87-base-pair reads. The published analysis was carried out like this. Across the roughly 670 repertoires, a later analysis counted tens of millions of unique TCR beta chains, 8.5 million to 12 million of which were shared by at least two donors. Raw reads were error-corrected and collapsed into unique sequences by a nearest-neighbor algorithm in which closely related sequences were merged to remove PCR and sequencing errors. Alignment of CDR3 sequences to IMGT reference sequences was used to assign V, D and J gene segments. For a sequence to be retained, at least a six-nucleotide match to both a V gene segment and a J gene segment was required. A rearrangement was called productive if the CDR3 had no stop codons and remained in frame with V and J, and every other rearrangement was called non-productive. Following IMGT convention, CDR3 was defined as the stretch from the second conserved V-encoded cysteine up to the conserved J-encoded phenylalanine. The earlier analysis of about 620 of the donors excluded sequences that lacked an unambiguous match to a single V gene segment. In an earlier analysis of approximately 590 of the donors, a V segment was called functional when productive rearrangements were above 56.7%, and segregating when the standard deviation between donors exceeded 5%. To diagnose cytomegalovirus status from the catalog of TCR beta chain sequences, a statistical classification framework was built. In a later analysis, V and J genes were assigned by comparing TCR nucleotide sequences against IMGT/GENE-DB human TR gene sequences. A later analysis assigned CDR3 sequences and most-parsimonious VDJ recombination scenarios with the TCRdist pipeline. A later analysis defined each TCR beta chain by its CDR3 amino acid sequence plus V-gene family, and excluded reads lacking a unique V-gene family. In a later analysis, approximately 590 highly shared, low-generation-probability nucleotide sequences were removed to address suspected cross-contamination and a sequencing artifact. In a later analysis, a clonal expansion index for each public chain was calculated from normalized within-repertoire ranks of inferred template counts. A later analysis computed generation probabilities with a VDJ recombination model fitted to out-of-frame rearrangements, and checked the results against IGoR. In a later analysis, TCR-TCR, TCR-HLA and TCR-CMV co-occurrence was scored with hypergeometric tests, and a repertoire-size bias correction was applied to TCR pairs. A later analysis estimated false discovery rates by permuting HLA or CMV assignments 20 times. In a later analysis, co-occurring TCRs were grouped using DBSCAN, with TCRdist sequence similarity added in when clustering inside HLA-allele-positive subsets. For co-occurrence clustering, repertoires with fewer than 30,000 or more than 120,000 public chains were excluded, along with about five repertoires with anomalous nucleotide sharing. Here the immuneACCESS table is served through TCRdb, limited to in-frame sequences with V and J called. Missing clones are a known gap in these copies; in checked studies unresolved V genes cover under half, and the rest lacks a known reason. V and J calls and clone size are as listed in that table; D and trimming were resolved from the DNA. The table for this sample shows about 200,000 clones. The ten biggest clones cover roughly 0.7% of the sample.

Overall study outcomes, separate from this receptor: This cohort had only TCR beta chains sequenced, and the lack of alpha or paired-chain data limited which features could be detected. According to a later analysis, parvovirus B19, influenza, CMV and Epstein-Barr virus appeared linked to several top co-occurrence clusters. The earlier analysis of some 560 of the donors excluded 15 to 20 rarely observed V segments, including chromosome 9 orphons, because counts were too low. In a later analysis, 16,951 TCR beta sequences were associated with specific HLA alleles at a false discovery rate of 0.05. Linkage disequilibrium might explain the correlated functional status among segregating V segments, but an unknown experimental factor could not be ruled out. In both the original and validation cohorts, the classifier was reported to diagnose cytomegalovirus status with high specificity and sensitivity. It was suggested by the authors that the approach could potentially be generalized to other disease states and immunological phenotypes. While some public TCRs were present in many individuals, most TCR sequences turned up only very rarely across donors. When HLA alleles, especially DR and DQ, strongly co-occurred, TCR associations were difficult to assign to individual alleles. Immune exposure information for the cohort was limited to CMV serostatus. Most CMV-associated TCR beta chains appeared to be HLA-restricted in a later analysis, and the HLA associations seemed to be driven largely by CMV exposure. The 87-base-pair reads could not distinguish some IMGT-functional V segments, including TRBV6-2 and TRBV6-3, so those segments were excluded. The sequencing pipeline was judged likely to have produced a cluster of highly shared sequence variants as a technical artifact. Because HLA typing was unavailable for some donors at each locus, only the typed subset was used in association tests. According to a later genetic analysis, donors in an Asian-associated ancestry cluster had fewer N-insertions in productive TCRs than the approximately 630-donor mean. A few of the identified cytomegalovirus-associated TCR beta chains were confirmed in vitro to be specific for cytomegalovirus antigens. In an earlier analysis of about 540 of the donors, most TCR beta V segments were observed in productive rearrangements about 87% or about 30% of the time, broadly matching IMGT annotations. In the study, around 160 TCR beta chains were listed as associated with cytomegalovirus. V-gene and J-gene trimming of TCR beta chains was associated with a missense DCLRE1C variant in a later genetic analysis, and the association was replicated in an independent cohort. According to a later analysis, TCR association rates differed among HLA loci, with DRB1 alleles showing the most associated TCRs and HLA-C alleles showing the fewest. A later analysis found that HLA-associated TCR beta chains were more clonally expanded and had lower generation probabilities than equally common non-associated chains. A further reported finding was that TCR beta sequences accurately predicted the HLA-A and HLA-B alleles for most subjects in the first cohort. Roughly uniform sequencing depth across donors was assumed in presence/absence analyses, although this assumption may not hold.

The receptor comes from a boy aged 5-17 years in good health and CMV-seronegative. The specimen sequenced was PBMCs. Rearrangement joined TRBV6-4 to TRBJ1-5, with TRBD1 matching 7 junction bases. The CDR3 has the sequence CASSDEGGQPQHF. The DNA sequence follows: TGTGCCAGCAGTGACGAAGGGGGCCAGCCCCAGCATTTT.